The 2 T cell receptor beta chains listed next were all sequenced from one sample in a study of T-cell reconstitution after alpha-beta-depleted transplantation in children. Unique molecular identifiers featured in how the TCRbeta library was prepared. Each CDR3 protein is one row after TCRdb ran MiXCR on the PCR reads. The data show around 100,000 distinct CDR3 sequences, with about 5.6% seen just once and more than 5.5% held by the top ten. This material consisted of PBMCs, mostly from graft donor cells, taken 60 days after TCRalphabeta/CD19-depleted stem cell transplant. The receptors originated from a female patient aged 2 to 10 who had a stem cell transplant for Fanconi anemia, so the T cells may come from the graft donor.

The chain couples TRBV3-1 to TRBJ2-2, with D unresolved. V was shortened by 11 bases and J by 4 bases, with 20 bases between the two germline ends. There are 15 residues in the CDR3. The germline gives CDR1 LGHDT, CDR2 YNNKEL (reference sequence). The CDR3 loop reads CACCQDTRPTGELFF. In DNA form, the CDR3 reads TGTGCCTGCTGCCAAGACACCCGACCCACCGGGGAGCTGTTTTTT.

This clonotype was seen more than once but under ten times. This may stem from a read error, because a much larger clone lies one nucleotide away. This chain uses TRBV20-1 with TRBJ2-1, with 8 nucleotides matching TRBD2. CDR1 is DFQATT and CDR2 is SNEGSKA in the germline V gene (reference sequence). CDR3 length: 15 amino acids. The CDR3 region is CCARGLAGLMNEQFF. CDR3 coding DNA: TGCTGTGCTAGAGGTTTAGCGGGATTGATGAATGAGCAGTTCTTC.